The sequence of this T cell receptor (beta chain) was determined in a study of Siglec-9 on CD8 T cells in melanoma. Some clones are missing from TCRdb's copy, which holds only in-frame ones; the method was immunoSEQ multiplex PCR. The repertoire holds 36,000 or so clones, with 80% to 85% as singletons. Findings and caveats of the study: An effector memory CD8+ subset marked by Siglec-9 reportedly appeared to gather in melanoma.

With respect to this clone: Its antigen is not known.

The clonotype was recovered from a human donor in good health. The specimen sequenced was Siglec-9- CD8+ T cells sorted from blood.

As DNA, the CDR3 is TGCAGCGTTGAGGGTTTACCCAGGGGCATCACAGATACGCAGTATTTT. This codes for CSVEGLPRGITDTQYF. The chain couples TRBV29-1 to TRBJ2-3, with D possibly TRBD1 on 6 matching bases. Germline lookup yields CDR1 SQVTM and CDR2 ANQGSEA. The CDR3 totals 16 residues. V was clipped by 3 bases and J by 2 bases, with 18 bases between them.